The clone carrying this T cell receptor (beta chain) was detected only a few times. The sample belongs to a study of patients and donors after allogeneic stem cell transplantation. Using its own MiXCR run on the RT-PCR reads, TCRdb lists one record per CDR3 protein. The sample contains about 960,000 distinct CDR3 sequences, approximately 19% of which appear only once. V lost 3 bases, J lost 10 bases, and 7 bases lay in between. The CDR3 is 10 residues long. In germline, CDR1 is MGHDK, CDR2 SYGVNS. This rearrangement joins TRBV25-1 to TRBJ2-7; no clear D. This receptor was obtained from a human donor who was either an allogeneic HSCT recipient or a stem cell or donor lymphocyte infusion donor (not recorded which). It is not recorded whose cells these are; they may come from a transplant donor. Source material: blood, either unsorted or a sorted T cell fraction (not recorded which). The CDR3 loop reads CASSDGFQYF. CDR3 coding DNA: TGTGCCAGCAGTGATGGTTTTCAGTACTTC.